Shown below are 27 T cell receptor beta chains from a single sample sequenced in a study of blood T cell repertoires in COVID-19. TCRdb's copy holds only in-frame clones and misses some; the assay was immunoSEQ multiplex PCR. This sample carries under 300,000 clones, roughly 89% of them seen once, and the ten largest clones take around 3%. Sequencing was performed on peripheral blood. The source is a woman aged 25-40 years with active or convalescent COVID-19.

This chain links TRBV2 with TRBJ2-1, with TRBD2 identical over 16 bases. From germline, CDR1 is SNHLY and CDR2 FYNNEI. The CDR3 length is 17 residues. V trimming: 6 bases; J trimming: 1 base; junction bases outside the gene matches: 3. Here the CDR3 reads CASSGTSGGGSYNEQFF. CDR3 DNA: TGTGCCAGCAGCGGGACTAGCGGGGGGGGATCCTACAATGAGCAGTTCTTC.

CDR3 residues: CASRRKDRTYEQYF. As DNA, the CDR3 is TGTGCCAGCAGACGTAAGGACAGGACCTACGAGCAGTACTTC. The V call is TRBV5-6, the J call TRBJ2-7, with 7 nucleotides matching TRBD1. The CDR3 is 14 residues long. Losses at the gene ends were 5 bases for V and 2 bases for J; bases not matched to a gene: 7. Germline V gene data show CDR1 as SGHDT and CDR2 as YYEEEE.

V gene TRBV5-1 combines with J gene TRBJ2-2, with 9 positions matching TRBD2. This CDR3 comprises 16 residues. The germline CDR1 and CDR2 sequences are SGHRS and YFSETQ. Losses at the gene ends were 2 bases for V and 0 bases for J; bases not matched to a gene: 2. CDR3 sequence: CASSFLAGTNTGELFF. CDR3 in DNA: TGCGCCAGCAGCTTTCTAGCGGGGACGAACACCGGGGAGCTGTTTTTT.

The CDR3 sequence is CASSLFGGHVDTEAFF. As DNA, the CDR3 is TGTGCCAGCAGCTTATTCGGAGGGCACGTGGACACTGAAGCTTTCTTT. This chain joins TRBV7-9 and TRBJ1-1; D is undetermined. Trimming removed 2 bases from V and 3 bases from J, with 16 bases in between. Germline CDR1 reads SEHNR; CDR2 reads FQNEAQ (reference sequence). The CDR3 totals 16 residues.

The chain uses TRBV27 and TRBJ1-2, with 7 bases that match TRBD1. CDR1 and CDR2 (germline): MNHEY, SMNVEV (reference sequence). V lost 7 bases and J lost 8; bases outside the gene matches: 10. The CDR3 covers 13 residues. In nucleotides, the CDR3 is TGTGCCAGCACCCAGAAGACAGGGCAAGGCTACACCTTC. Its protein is CASTQKTGQGYTF.

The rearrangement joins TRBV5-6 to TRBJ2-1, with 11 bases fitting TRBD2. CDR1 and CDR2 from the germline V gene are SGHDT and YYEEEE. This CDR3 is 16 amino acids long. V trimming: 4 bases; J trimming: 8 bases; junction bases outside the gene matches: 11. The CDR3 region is CASSVPGLADFDEQFF. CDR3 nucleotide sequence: TGTGCCAGCAGCGTTCCGGGACTAGCGGACTTTGATGAGCAGTTCTTC. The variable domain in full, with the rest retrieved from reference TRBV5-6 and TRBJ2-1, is DAGVTQSPTHLIKTRGQQVTLRCSPKSGHDTVSWYQQALGQGPQFIFQYYEEEERQRGNFPDRFSGHQFPNYSSELNVNALLLGDSALYLCASSVPGLADFDEQFFGPGTRLTVL.

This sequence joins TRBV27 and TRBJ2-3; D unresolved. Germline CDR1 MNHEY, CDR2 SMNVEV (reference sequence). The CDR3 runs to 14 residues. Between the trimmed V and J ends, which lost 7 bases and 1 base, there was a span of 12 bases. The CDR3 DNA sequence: TGTGCCAGCACCCATCAAGCCCGCACAGATACGCAGTATTTT. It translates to CASTHQARTDTQYF.

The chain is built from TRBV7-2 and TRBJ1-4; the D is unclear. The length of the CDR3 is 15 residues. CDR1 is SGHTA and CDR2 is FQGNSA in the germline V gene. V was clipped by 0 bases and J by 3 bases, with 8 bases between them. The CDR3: CASSLAGQPNEKLFF. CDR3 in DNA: TGTGCCAGCAGCTTAGCCGGTCAACCTAATGAAAAACTGTTTTTT.

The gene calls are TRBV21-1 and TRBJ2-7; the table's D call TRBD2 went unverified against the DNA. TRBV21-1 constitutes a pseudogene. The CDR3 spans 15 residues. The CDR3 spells CASSLRVEDCYEQYF. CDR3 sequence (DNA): TGTGCCAGCAGCTTACGGGTGGAAGACTGTTACGAGCAGTACTTC.

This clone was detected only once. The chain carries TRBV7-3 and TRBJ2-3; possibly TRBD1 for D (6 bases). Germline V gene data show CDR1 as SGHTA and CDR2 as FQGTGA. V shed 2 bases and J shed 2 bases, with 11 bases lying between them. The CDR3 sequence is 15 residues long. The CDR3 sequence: CASSLGQGITDTQYF. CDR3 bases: TGTGCCAGCAGCTTAGGGCAGGGGATCACAGATACGCAGTATTTT.

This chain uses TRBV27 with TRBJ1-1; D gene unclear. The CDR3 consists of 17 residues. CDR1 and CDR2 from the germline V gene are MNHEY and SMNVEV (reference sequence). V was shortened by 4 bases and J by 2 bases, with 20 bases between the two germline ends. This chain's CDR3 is CASSSLTSGIINTEAFF. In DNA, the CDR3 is TGTGCCAGCAGTTCTCTCACCTCCGGGATCATCAACACTGAAGCTTTCTTT.

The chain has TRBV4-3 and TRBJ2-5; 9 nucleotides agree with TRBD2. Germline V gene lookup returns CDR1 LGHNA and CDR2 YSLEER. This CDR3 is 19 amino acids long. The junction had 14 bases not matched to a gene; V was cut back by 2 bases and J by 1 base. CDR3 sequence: CASSQTLQTAGGSQETQYF. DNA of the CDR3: TGCGCCAGCAGCCAAACTCTCCAGACAGCGGGGGGTAGCCAAGAGACCCAGTACTTC.

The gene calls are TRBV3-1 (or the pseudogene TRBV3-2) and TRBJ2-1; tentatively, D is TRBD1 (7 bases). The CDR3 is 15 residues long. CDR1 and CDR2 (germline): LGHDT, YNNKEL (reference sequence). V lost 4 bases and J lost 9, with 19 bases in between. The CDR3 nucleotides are TGTGCCAGCAGCCGGACCGGAGGGGGCGCGGGTGAGCAGTTCTTC. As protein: CASSRTGGGAGEQFF.

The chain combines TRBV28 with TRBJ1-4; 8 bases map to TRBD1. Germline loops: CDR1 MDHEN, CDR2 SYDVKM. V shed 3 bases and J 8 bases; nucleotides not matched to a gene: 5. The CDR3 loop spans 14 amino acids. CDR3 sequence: CASSFPGGREKLFF. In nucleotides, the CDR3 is TGTGCCAGCAGTTTCCCAGGGGGCCGGGAAAAACTGTTTTTT.

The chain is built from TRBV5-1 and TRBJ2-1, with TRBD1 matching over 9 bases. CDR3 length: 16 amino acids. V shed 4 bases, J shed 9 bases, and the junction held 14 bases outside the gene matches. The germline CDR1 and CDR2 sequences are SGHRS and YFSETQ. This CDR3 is CASSAGWDREGPEQFF. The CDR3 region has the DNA TGCGCCAGCAGCGCGGGATGGGACAGGGAGGGGCCTGAGCAGTTCTTC.

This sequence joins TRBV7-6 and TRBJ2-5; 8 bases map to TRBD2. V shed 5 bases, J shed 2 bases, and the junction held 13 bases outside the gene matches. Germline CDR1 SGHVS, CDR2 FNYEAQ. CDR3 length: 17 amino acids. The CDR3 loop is CASSPYLRGAPQETQYF. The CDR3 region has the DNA TGTGCCAGCAGCCCTTATTTGCGGGGGGCTCCTCAAGAGACCCAGTACTTC.

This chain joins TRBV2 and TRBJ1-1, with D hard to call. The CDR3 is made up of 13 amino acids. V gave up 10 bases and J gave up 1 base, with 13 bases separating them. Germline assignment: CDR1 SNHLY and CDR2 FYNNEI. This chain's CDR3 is CATGPGENTEAFF. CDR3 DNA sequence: TGTGCCACCGGACCCGGGGAGAACACTGAAGCTTTCTTT.

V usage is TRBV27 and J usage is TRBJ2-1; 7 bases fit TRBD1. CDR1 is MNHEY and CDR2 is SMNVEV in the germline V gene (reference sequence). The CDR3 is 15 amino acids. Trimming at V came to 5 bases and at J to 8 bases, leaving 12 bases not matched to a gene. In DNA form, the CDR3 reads TGTGCCAGCAGTCCAGAGACAGGGATCAGCTATGAGCAGTTCTTC. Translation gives CASSPETGISYEQFF.

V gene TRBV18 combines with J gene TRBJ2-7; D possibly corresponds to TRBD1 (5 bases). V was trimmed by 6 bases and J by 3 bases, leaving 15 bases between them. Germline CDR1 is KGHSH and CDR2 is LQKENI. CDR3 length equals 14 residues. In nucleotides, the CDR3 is TGTGCCAGCTCCCTGGGGCCGACCCGCTACGAGCAGTACTTC. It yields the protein CASSLGPTRYEQYF.

The CDR3 loop reads CASSPPDRQETQYF. CDR3 sequence (DNA): TGTGCCAGCTCACCACCGGACAGACAAGAGACCCAGTACTTC. This chain joins TRBV18 and TRBJ2-5; D possibly corresponds to TRBD1 (6 bases). The CDR3 is 14 residues long. Trimming removed 0 bases from V and 2 bases from J, with 7 bases in between. Germline V gene sequence: CDR1 KGHSH, CDR2 LQKENI.

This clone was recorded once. CDR3 residues: CASSPRDRYEQYF. The CDR3 coding sequence is TGTGCCAGCAGCCCCCGAGACAGATACGAGCAGTACTTC. The V gene is TRBV9, the J gene TRBJ2-7; TRBD1 might be the D (5 bases). Germline V gives CDR1 SGDLS, CDR2 YYNGEE. This CDR3 has 13 amino acids. V lost 4 bases to trimming and J lost 4 bases, with 12 bases between them.

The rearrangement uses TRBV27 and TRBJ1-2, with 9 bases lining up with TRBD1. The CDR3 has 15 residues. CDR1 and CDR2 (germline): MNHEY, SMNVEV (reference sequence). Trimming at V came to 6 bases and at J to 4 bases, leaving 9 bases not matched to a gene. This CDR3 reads CASSFRTGEGYGYTF. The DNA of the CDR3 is TGTGCCAGCAGCTTTCGGACAGGGGAGGGCTATGGCTACACCTTC.

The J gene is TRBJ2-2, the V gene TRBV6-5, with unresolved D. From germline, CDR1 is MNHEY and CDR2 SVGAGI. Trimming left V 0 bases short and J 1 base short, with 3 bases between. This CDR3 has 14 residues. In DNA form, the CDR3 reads TGTGCCAGCAGTTACTCCGTGAACACCGGGGAGCTGTTTTTT. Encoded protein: CASSYSVNTGELFF.

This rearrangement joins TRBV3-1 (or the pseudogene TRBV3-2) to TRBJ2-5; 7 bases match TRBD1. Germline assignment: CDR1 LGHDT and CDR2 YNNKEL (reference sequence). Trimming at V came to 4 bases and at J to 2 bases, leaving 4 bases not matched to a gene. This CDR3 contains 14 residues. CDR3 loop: CASSLPGQQETQYF. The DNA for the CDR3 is TGTGCCAGCAGCCTTCCGGGACAGCAAGAGACCCAGTACTTC.

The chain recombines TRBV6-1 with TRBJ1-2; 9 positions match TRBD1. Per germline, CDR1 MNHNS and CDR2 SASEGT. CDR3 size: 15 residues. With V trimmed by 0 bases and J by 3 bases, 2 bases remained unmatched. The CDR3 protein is CASSEAGTGYYGYTF. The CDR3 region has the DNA TGTGCCAGCAGTGAAGCTGGGACAGGGTACTATGGCTACACCTTC.

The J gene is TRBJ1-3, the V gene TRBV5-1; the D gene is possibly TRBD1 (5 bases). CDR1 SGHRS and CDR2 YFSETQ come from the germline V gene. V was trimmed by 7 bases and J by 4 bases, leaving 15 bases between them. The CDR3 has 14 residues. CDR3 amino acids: CASGPGVGGNTIYF. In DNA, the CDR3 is TGCGCCAGCGGCCCGGGGGTCGGCGGAAACACCATATATTTT.

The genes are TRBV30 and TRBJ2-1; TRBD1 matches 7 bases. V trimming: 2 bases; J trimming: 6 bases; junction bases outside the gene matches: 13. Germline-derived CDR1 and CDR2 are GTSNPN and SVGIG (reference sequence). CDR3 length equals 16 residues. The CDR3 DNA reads TGTGCCTGGAGTCCCTTCGGTCAGGGGGTGGTCAATGAGCAGTTCTTC. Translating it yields CAWSPFGQGVVNEQFF.